A single sample is the source of the 8 T cell receptor beta chains below, sequenced in a study of T-cell memory formation after mild COVID-19. In TCRdb, the 5' RACE reads were re-called with MiXCR into one record per CDR3 protein. Among about 27,000 distinct CDR3 sequences listed, roughly 7.4% were seen once. Sequencing was performed on PBMCs or a T cell subset sorted from them (not recorded which). The receptors stem from an adult woman who had mild COVID-19 (a few samples of this study predate the infection). Cell type and time point are not known.

This clonotype was seen ten or more times. The chain couples TRBV6-6 to TRBJ2-7; D might be TRBD2 (6 bases). This CDR3 region has 13 residues. V lost 5 bases to trimming and J lost 5 bases, with 13 bases between them. CDR1 and CDR2 (germline): MNHNY, SVGAGI (reference sequence). This CDR3 is CASSAGLRNEQYF. For the CDR3, the DNA is TGTGCCAGCAGTGCGGGACTCCGTAACGAGCAGTACTTC.

This clonotype came up many times. The rearrangement uses TRBV12-3 or TRBV12-4 and TRBJ2-3; TRBD2 is a possible D gene (6 bases). V was shortened by 11 bases and J by 3 bases, with 12 bases between the two germline ends. The CDR3 sequence is 12 residues long. CDR3 DNA sequence: TGTGCCTCCGGGCGGGGAACAGATACGCAGTATTTT. This sequence encodes CASGRGTDTQYF.

In this sample, this clonotype turned up many times. The genes are TRBV25-1 and TRBJ1-4, with D possibly being TRBD1 (5 bases). This CDR3 comprises 16 residues. The germline gives CDR1 MGHDK, CDR2 SYGVNS. The V and J ends lost 2 bases and 5 bases respectively, with 15 bases between them. The CDR3 is CASSEAPGRGNEKLFF. The CDR3 nucleotides are TGTGCCAGCAGTGAAGCCCCGGGCCGGGGGAATGAAAAACTGTTTTTT.

This clonotype has just a few counts. The CDR3 sequence: CASSPLTSLNTGELFF. In DNA form, the CDR3 reads TGTGCCAGCAGCCCTTTGACTAGCCTCAACACCGGGGAGCTGTTTTTT. J is TRBJ2-2 and V is TRBV5-4, with 7 bases fitting TRBD2. The J segment lost 2 bases and the V segment lost 4 bases, leaving 8 bases of the junction unmatched. The germline V gene encodes CDR1 SGHNT and CDR2 YYREEE (reference sequence). The CDR3 covers 16 residues.

This clonotype appeared many times. The rearrangement uses TRBV7-9 and TRBJ1-1; D gene ambiguous. V was pared by 1 base and J by 11 bases, with 11 bases between. This CDR3 is 12 amino acids long. Germline values: CDR1 SEHNR, CDR2 FQNEAQ (reference sequence). CDR3 DNA sequence: TGTGCCAGCAGCTTAGATCTGTCTGCGGCTTTCTTT. As protein: CASSLDLSAAFF.

This clonotype is medium-sized (0.01 to 0.1%). The chain uses TRBV7-2 and TRBJ2-4; 7 bases map to TRBD2. V shed 5 bases and J 1 base; nucleotides not matched to a gene: 8. The length of the CDR3 is 16 residues. Germline assignment: CDR1 SGHTA and CDR2 FQGNSA. The CDR3 is CASSDRLAGAKNIQYF. The DNA of the CDR3 is TGTGCCAGCAGCGACCGACTAGCCGGGGCCAAAAACATTCAGTACTTC.

This clonotype was found a few times. The V and J genes are TRBV30 and TRBJ1-2; D is undetermined. This CDR3 contains 13 residues. Deletions cut 0 bases from V and 2 bases from J, with 7 bases between. In germline, CDR1 is GTSNPN, CDR2 SVGIG (reference sequence). Written as DNA, the CDR3 is TGTGCCTGGAGTGTAGACGAAAACTATGGCTACACCTTC. It yields the protein CAWSVDENYGYTF.

This clonotype showed up many times. The rearrangement joins TRBV18 to TRBJ2-2; TRBD1 matches 7 bases. The germline gives CDR1 KGHSH, CDR2 LQKENI. The CDR3 loop spans 15 amino acids. Trimming at V came to 3 bases and at J to 5 bases, leaving 6 bases not matched to a gene. CDR3 residues: CASSPSTGRTGELFF. CDR3 sequence (DNA): TGTGCCAGCTCACCTTCGACAGGGCGGACCGGGGAGCTGTTTTTT.